This T cell receptor (beta chain) was profiled in a study of glioma-infiltrating T cells. V lost 6 bases and J lost 9, with 21 bases in between. The CDR3 consists of 14 residues. Germline CDR1 SQVTM, CDR2 ANQGSEA. TCR alpha and beta CDR3 regions were amplified from RNA using iRepertoire nested multiplex PCR. Tissue mRNA or PBMC total RNA, roughly 85-450 ng, went into one-step reverse transcription and amplification. MiXCR, run by TCRdb on the multiplex PCR reads, gives a single entry per CDR3 protein. The profile shows some 160,000 distinct CDR3 sequences, roughly 45% of them singletons. The chain uses TRBV29-1 and TRBJ2-1; TRBD2 is a possible D gene (6 bases). The TCR comes from a human donor with low-grade glioma or glioblastoma, undergoing nonglioma brain surgery, or in good health (not recorded which). Sequenced input: glioma tissue, nonneoplastic brain tissue, or PBMCs (not recorded which). The CDR3 is CSVHRRLVGVEQFF. Here the CDR3 DNA reads TGCAGCGTCCACCGGAGACTAGTTGGCGTTGAGCAGTTCTTC.